This record looks at one T cell receptor (beta chain) sequence and its context. Using immunoSEQ multiplex PCR, the repertoire was profiled, and TCRdb retains in-frame clones only, with some absent. In the table there are a few hundred thousand clones, approximately 86% of which are singletons. The germline gives CDR1 DFQATT, CDR2 SNEGSKA (reference sequence). The CDR3 is 11 residues long. Trimming removed 6 bases from V and 6 bases from J; junction bases left unmatched: 4. A Seattle source enrolled patients during active infection and followed them longitudinally. The entry originates in a study of blood T cell repertoires in COVID-19. Across the whole study: Sites in the United States, Italy and Spain provided acute and convalescent COVID-19 samples.

This TCR came from a woman between 45 and 60 years old with COVID-19, enrolled during active disease. V is TRBV20-1 and J is TRBJ2-7; TRBD1 aligns across 8 bases. Material: peripheral blood. The CDR3 loop is CSASTGVEQYF. The CDR3 DNA sequence: TGCAGTGCATCGACAGGGGTCGAGCAGTACTTC.